The 16 T cell receptor beta chains below all came from one sample that was sequenced in a study of CD8 T cells in ankylosing spondylitis. Study-wide results and caveats: Eight or nine highly homologous variants made up a TCR beta motif that seemed to typify ankylosing spondylitis blood.

These receptors are not linked to any known antigen. TCRdb re-called the 5' RACE reads with MiXCR, one entry per CDR3 protein. The table includes 500,000 to 550,000 distinct CDR3 sequences, about 13% detected once. Sequencing was carried out using blood, either unsorted or a sorted T cell fraction (not recorded which). These receptors all come from a male donor with ankylosing spondylitis.

This clonotype showed up just a few times. The chain combines TRBV5-1 with TRBJ1-1, with D tentatively TRBD1 (6 bases). This CDR3 region has 14 residues. The germline CDR1 and CDR2 sequences are SGHRS and YFSETQ. Trimming left V 2 bases short and J 0 bases short, with 8 bases between. Written as DNA, the CDR3 is TGCGCCAGCAGCTTTTACAGGGTGAACACTGAAGCTTTCTTT. Residues: CASSFYRVNTEAFF.

DNA for the CDR3: TGTGCCAGCTCACCAAGGGCAGACACGAAAGATACGCAGTATTTT. Translation gives CASSPRADTKDTQYF. The chain uses TRBV18 and TRBJ2-3; D uncertain. Between the trimmed V and J ends, which lost 2 bases and 5 bases, there was a span of 14 bases. The CDR3 length is 15 residues. Germline-derived CDR1 and CDR2 are KGHSH and LQKENI.

With respect to this clonotype: A much bigger clone sits one base away, suggesting this may be a read error. This chain links TRBV29-1 with TRBJ2-3; D is possibly TRBD1 (5 bases). This CDR3 contains 12 residues. Germline CDR1 is SQVTM and CDR2 is ANQGSEA. CDR3 sequence: CSVVSTADMQYF. The CDR3 DNA sequence: TGCAGCGTTGTATCGACAGCAGATATGCAGTATTTT.

J is TRBJ1-5 and V is TRBV27, with D maybe TRBD1 (5 bases). From germline, CDR1 is MNHEY and CDR2 SMNVEV (reference sequence). The V and J ends lost 1 base and 9 bases respectively, with 7 bases between them. The length of the CDR3 is 12 residues. The CDR3 is CASSLYGGPQHF. CDR3 sequence (DNA): TGTGCCAGCAGTTTATACGGGGGGCCCCAGCATTTT.

The rearrangement joins TRBV28 to TRBJ1-1, with D unresolved. CDR3 length: 15 residues. In germline, CDR1 is MDHEN, CDR2 SYDVKM. V was cut by 5 bases and J by 4 bases, with 17 bases left in between. For the CDR3, the DNA is TGTGCCAGCAGTGCCCGGGTCGGGGTTGGCACTGAAGCTTTCTTT. Amino acid sequence: CASSARVGVGTEAFF.

The chain is built from TRBV27 and TRBJ1-5; D gene unclear. The CDR3 runs 15 residues. The germline V gene has CDR1 MNHEY and CDR2 SMNVEV (reference sequence). Trimming shortened V by 5 bases and J by 2 bases, and 13 bases separated the two germline ends. DNA for the CDR3: TGTGCCAGCAGTCCAGACCCTGGGGGCAATCAGCCCCAGCATTTT. This translates into CASSPDPGGNQPQHF.

This clonotype was counted a few times. The chain combines TRBV15 with TRBJ2-7; D is uncertain. Germline CDR1 and CDR2: LNHNV and YYDKDF (reference sequence). The CDR3 spans 12 residues. V lost 4 bases to trimming and J lost 2 bases, with 6 bases between them. The chain's CDR3 is CATSIIPYEQYF. In nucleotides, the CDR3 is TGTGCCACCAGCATAATACCCTACGAGCAGTACTTC.

This clonotype was found a few times. V usage is TRBV4-1 and J usage is TRBJ2-2; tentatively, D is TRBD2 (7 bases). The CDR3 extends over 16 amino acids. CDR1 is MGHRA, CDR2 YSYEKL, per germline. The V and J ends lost 1 base and 3 bases respectively, with 12 bases between them. The CDR3, as DNA: TGCGCCAGCAGCCAAGTAATGGGGGGGCACACCGGGGAGCTGTTTTTT. This translates into CASSQVMGGHTGELFF.

This clonotype was found a few times. This chain joins TRBV2 and TRBJ1-2, with D hard to call. Germline loops: CDR1 SNHLY, CDR2 FYNNEI. With 4 bases removed from V and 4 bases from J, the gap between germline ends came to 13 bases. The CDR3 has 14 amino acids. CDR3 DNA: TGTGCCAGCAGTGGTAGCGGTTGGAGCTATGGCTACACCTTC. Amino acids: CASSGSGWSYGYTF.

This clonotype turned up a few times. The chain combines TRBV4-2 with TRBJ2-2, with D perhaps being TRBD1 or TRBD2 (5 bases each). The germline V and J ends were trimmed by 4 bases and 5 bases, with 8 bases remaining between them. This CDR3 is 13 amino acids long. Germline assignment: CDR1 LGHNA and CDR2 YNFKEQ. The CDR3 region is CASSRDATGELFF. DNA for the CDR3: TGTGCCAGCAGCCGGGACGCAACCGGGGAGCTGTTTTTT.

This clonotype came up a few times. The gene calls are TRBV27 and TRBJ2-7, with D perhaps being TRBD1 or TRBD2 (5 bases each). CDR3 size: 15 residues. The germline gives CDR1 MNHEY, CDR2 SMNVEV (reference sequence). Trimming cost V 7 bases and J 6 bases, with 22 bases left between them. CDR3 coding DNA: TGTGCCAGCAATTCTTCAGGGACCGAGGGGATCGAGCAGTACGTC. Its protein is CASNSSGTEGIEQYV.

The chain recombines TRBV7-2 with TRBJ1-5; no clear D. Germline values: CDR1 SGHTA, CDR2 FQGNSA. CDR3 length equals 15 residues. V lost 0 bases and J 5 bases, leaving 11 bases between the germline ends. DNA of the CDR3: TGTGCCAGCAGCTTAGCGTGGCAGGATTATCAGCCCCAGCATTTT. Its protein is CASSLAWQDYQPQHF. The whole variable domain, filled in from reference TRBV7-2 and TRBJ1-5, reads GAGVSQSPSNKVTEKGKDVELRCDPISGHTALYWYRQSLGQGLEFLIYFQGNSAPDKSGLPSDRFSAERTGGSVSTLTIQRTQQEDSAVYLCASSLAWQDYQPQHFGDGTRLSIL.

This clonotype is a singleton in its sample. The chain links TRBV20-1 to TRBJ2-1; 11 positions match TRBD2. Germline values: CDR1 DFQATT, CDR2 SNEGSKA (reference sequence). Trimming cost V 5 bases and J 3 bases; bases outside gene matches: 15. The CDR3 sequence is 18 residues long. In DNA form, the CDR3 reads TGCAGTGCTCAGGCTCCGGCCTTAGGGACTAGCGGCTACAATGAGCAGTTCTTC. It specifies CSAQAPALGTSGYNEQFF.

This clonotype showed up just a few times. The CDR3 bases are TGTGCCAGCAGTTACTCGAAGACTAGCCACACCGGGGAGCTGTTTTTT. Its protein product is CASSYSKTSHTGELFF. The chain uses TRBV6-2 or TRBV6-3 and TRBJ2-2, with 7 bases that match TRBD2. Germline V gene sequence: CDR1 MNHEY, CDR2 SVGEGT. The V and J ends lost 0 bases and 3 bases, in that order; junction bases with no gene match: 4. The CDR3 loop spans 16 amino acids.

This clonotype turned up a few times. V usage is TRBV27 and J usage is TRBJ2-1; D is ambiguous. The CDR3 spans 14 residues. V was cut by 8 bases and J by 5 bases, with 16 bases left in between. Germline CDR1 and CDR2: MNHEY and SMNVEV (reference sequence). In DNA form, the CDR3 reads TGTGCCAGCCGCTGGGTAGGTGCTAACAATGAGCAGTTCTTC. This sequence encodes CASRWVGANNEQFF.

The rearrangement links TRBV6-1 to TRBJ2-7; D gene uncertain. The length of the CDR3 is 14 residues. Germline CDR1 reads MNHNS; CDR2 reads SASEGT. Trimming stripped 4 bases from V and 2 bases from J, with 12 bases between. CDR3 protein: CASSVWTEAYEQYF. The CDR3 region has the DNA TGTGCCAGCAGTGTATGGACGGAAGCCTACGAGCAGTACTTC.